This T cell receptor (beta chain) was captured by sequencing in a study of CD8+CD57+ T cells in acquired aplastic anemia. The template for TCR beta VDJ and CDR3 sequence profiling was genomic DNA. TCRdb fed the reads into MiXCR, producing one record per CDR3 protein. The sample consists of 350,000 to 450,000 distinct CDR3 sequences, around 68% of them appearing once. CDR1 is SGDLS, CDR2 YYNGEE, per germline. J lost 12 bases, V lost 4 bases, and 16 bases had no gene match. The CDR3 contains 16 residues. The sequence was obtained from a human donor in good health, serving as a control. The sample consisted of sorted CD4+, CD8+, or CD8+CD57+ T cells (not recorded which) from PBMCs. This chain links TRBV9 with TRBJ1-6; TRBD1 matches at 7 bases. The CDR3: CASSLQGSSYNEPLHF. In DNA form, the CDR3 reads TGTGCCAGCAGCCTACAGGGGTCCTCCTACAATGAACCCCTCCACTTT. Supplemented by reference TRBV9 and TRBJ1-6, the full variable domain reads DSGVTQTPKHLITATGQRVTLRCSPRSGDLSVYWYQQSLDQGLQFLIQYYNGEERAKGNILERFSAQQFPDLHSELNLSSLELGDSALYFCASSLQGSSYNEPLHFGNGTRLTVT.